This TCR beta chain emerged from a study of cytomegalovirus exposure and HLA in healthy donors. PCR primers comprised 60 Vbeta and 13 Jbeta primers. As originally analysed: Counted up in a later analysis, unique TCR beta chains came to around 80 million, with around 9.9 million shared. Some clones are missing from TCRdb's copy, which holds only in-frame ones; the method was immunoSEQ multiplex PCR. V and J calls and clone size are those listed in that table; D and trimming were worked out from the DNA. There are 110,000 to 150,000 clones in the sample; 78% occur only once, and just under 3% lies in the top ten. The TCR sequence derives from a female donor in good health and CMV-seronegative. The sequencing input was PBMCs.

CDR3: CAWSVGGGSAFF. The CDR3 DNA reads as TGTGCCTGGAGTGTCGGGGGGGGAAGCGCTTTCTTT. The V call is TRBV30, the J call TRBJ1-1, with a possible D match to TRBD1 (5 bases). The CDR3 length is 12 residues. Trimming stripped 0 bases from V and 11 bases from J, with 13 bases between. Per the germline V gene, CDR1 is GTSNPN and CDR2 is SVGIG (reference sequence).